This is a list of T cell receptor beta chains from one sample in a study of blood T cell repertoires in COVID-19. Profiling relied on immunoSEQ multiplex PCR, and the TCRdb table lists in-frame clones only, not all of them. The sample records around 40,000 clones, around 79% being singletons. The specimen sequenced was peripheral blood. The receptors come from an elderly woman with acute or convalescent COVID-19. CDR3s include the opening cysteine and the closing phenylalanine or tryptophan. The order of the fields is clone size, V gene, CDR3 protein. Rows give clone size only sometimes, using once, few, many, or a class for an expanded clone.

clone_size: .; v_call: TRBV7-2; cdr3_aa: CASRSPGQGYEQYF
clone_size: .; v_call: TRBV3-1/TRBV3-2; cdr3_aa: CASSPRQGWTLHF
clone_size: .; v_call: TRBV19; cdr3_aa: CASSPRLAGGYNEQFF
clone_size: .; v_call: TRBV13; cdr3_aa: CASSLTFGQAIYGYTF
clone_size: .; v_call: TRBV3-1/TRBV3-2; cdr3_aa: CASSQSPLAGYTGELFF
clone_size: .; v_call: TRBV5-6; cdr3_aa: CASSLGPGRAMNTEAFF
clone_size: .; v_call: TRBV5-1; cdr3_aa: CASSGASVKYEQYF
clone_size: .; v_call: TRBV5-6; cdr3_aa: CASSSLYGYTF
clone_size: .; v_call: TRBV5-1; cdr3_aa: CASSTRPEAYNGYTF
clone_size: .; v_call: TRBV5-4; cdr3_aa: CASSAGHEQYF
clone_size: once; v_call: TRBV6-5; cdr3_aa: CASSYLQSGANVLTF
clone_size: .; v_call: TRBV5-1; cdr3_aa: CASSPPSGDEQFF
clone_size: once; v_call: TRBV19; cdr3_aa: CASRATGQAYEQYF
clone_size: .; v_call: TRBV11-3; cdr3_aa: CASSLVGWGTGYNSPLHF
clone_size: .; v_call: TRBV19; cdr3_aa: CASSATSGIYSYNEQFF
clone_size: .; v_call: TRBV7-6; cdr3_aa: CASTPGDRIGYGYTF
clone_size: .; v_call: TRBV6-5; cdr3_aa: CASSRDSILQPQHF
clone_size: .; v_call: TRBV29-1; cdr3_aa: CSVGTGPEQYF
clone_size: .; v_call: TRBV10-2; cdr3_aa: CASRLANTDTQYF
clone_size: .; v_call: TRBV7-2; cdr3_aa: CASSFPGVGGYTF
clone_size: .; v_call: TRBV5-4; cdr3_aa: CASKPSGSPTYEQYF
clone_size: .; v_call: TRBV7-3; cdr3_aa: CASSLTRLANNEQFF
clone_size: few; v_call: TRBV5-1; cdr3_aa: CASSSAGQNYGYTF
clone_size: .; v_call: TRBV7-9; cdr3_aa: CASSTMGQGHEQYF
clone_size: .; v_call: TRBV30; cdr3_aa: CAWSVQGLPAKNIQYF
clone_size: .; v_call: TRBV18; cdr3_aa: CASSEPGQGAAGELFF
clone_size: .; v_call: TRBV7-8; cdr3_aa: CASSTATGVGTEAFF
clone_size: .; v_call: TRBV28; cdr3_aa: CASSSGGKEEQFF
clone_size: .; v_call: TRBV6-1; cdr3_aa: CASSEILAAYNEQFF
clone_size: .; v_call: TRBV10-3; cdr3_aa: CAIQTQGLAGGASTDTQYF
clone_size: once; v_call: TRBV9; cdr3_aa: CASSVFQNTDTQYF
clone_size: .; v_call: TRBV5-1; cdr3_aa: CASSLDRGEKLFF